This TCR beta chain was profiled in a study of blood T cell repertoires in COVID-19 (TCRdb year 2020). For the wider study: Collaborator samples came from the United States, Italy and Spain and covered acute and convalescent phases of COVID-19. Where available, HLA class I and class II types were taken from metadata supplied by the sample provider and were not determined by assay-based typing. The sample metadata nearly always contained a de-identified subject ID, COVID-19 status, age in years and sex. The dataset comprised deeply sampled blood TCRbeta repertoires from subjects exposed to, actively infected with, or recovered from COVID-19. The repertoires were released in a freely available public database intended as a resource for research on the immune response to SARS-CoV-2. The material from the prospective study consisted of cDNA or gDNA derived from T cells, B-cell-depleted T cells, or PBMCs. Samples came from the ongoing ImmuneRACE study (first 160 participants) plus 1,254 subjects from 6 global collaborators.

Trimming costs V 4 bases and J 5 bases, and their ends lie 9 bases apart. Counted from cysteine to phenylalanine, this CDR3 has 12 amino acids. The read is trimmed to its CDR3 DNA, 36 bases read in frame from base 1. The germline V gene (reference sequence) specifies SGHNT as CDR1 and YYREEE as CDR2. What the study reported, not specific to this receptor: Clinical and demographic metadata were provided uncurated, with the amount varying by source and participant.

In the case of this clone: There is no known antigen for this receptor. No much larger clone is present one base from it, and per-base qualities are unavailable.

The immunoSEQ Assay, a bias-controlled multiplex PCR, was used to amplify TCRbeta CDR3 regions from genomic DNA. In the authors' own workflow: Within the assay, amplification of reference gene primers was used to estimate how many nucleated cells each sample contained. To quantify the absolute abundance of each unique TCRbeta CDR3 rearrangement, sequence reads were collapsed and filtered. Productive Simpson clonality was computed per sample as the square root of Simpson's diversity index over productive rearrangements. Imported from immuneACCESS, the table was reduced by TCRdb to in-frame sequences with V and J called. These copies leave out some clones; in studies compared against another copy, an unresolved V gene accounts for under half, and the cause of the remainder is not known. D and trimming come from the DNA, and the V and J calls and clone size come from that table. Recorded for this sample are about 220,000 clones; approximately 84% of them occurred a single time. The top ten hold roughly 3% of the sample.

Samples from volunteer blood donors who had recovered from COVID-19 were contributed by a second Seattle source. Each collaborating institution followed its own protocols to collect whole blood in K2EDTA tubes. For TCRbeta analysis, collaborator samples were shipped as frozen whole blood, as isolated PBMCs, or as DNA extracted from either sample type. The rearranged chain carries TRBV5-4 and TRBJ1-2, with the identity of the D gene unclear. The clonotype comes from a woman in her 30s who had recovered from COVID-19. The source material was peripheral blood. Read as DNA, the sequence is TGTGCCAGCAGCGACACAGATTATGGCTACACCTTC. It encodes CASSDTDYGYTF. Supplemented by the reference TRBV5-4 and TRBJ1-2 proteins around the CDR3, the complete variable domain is ETGVTQSPTHLIKTRGQQVTLRCSSQSGHNTVSWYQQALGQGPQFIFQYYREEENGRGNFPPRFSGLQFPNYSSELNVNALELDDSALYLCASSDTDYGYTFGSGTRLTVV.